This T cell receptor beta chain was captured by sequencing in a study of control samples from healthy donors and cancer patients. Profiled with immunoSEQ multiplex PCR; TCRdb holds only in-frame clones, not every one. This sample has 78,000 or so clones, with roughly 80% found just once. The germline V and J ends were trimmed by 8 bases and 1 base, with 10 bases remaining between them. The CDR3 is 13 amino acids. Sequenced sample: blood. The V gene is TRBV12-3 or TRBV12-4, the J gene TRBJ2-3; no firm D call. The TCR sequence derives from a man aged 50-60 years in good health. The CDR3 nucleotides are TGTGCCAGCGGGGATAGGGGCACAGATACGCAGTATTTT. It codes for CASGDRGTDTQYF.